This is a list of T cell receptor beta chains from one sample in a study of CD8 T cells in ankylosing spondylitis. One entry per CDR3 protein, called by TCRdb with MiXCR from the 5' RACE reads. The sample contains roughly 400,000 distinct CDR3 sequences, around 20% of which appear only once. The sample comprised blood, either unsorted or a sorted T cell fraction (not recorded which). Receptors were obtained from a male donor with ankylosing spondylitis. Each CDR3 is given without its conserved first and last residue. A D gene is named only where the DNA matches it firmly.

ASSSWLRTSGTNTGELF TRBD2 TRBJ2-2 TRBV5-1
ASSFYLGGGNEQY TRBD2 TRBJ2-7 TRBV7-2
ASSLRSHEAF NA TRBJ1-1 TRBV5-5
ASGTHLVGTGQPQH NA TRBJ1-5 TRBV6-2/TRBV6-3
ASSLGLAGGSNEQF TRBD2 TRBJ2-1 TRBV7-3
SARDLGQSNEQF NA TRBJ2-1 TRBV20-1
SIDRGLTEAF TRBD1 TRBJ1-1 TRBV29-1
ASRTGTGVEKLF TRBD1 TRBJ1-4 TRBV6-2/TRBV6-3
SVDRGSNQPQH TRBD1 TRBJ1-5 TRBV20-1
ASSPPVPASTYNEQF NA TRBJ2-1 TRBV28
SVAPGVYEQY NA TRBJ2-7 TRBV29-1
ASSLWYNSPLH NA TRBJ1-6 TRBV12-3/TRBV12-4
ASSPGGLGLVTQY NA TRBJ2-3 TRBV5-1
ASSTWRFGTGDFYEQY TRBD1 TRBJ2-7 TRBV6-1
ASSTIRSTGLTEAF TRBD1 TRBJ1-1 TRBV19
ASSPPRELNIGGYEQY TRBD2 TRBJ2-7 TRBV12-3/TRBV12-4
ATNSGFYEQY NA TRBJ2-7 TRBV24-1
ASQEGESTDTQY NA TRBJ2-3 TRBV5-1
SATGTPQYEQY NA TRBJ2-7 TRBV20-1
ASSWMEDTEAF NA TRBJ1-1 TRBV5-5